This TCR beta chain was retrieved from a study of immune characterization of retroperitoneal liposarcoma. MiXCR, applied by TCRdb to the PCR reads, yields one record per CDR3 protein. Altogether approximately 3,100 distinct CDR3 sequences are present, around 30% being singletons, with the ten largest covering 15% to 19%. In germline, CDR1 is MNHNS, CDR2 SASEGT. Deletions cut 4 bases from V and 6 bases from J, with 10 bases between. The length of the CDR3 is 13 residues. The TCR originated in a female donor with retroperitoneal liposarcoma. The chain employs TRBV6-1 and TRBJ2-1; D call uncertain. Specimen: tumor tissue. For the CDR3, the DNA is TGTGCCAGCAGTGCCTATCTTCTCAATGAGCAGTTCTTC. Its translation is CASSAYLLNEQFF.